These T cell receptor beta chains were read from a single sample in a study of response to subunit inactivated influenza vaccine. TCRdb reprocessed the RT-PCR reads via MiXCR and lists one record per CDR3 protein. The table lists under 200,000 distinct CDR3 sequences, roughly 11% of them singletons. Sequencing used non-naive T cells sorted from PBMCs, obtained roughly 48 days after vaccination. The receptors shown here come from a man aged 50 or older who received an inactivated influenza vaccine. The CDR3 runs from the conserved cysteine through the conserved F or W. D genes are given only for firm matches. Only some rows state a clone size, as once, few, many or a class for expanded clones.

14	TRBV4-1	many	NA	TRBJ2-1	CASSQEETVHEQFF
11	TRBV20-1	NA	NA	TRBJ2-5	CSARDQETQYF
13	TRBV10-2	few	TRBD1	TRBJ1-6	CASRDREDSPLHF
12	TRBV4-1	many	NA	TRBJ2-7	CASKGRGYEQYF
15	TRBV3-1	few	TRBD1	TRBJ1-6	CASSQIGQGNSPLHF
17	TRBV3-1	few	NA	TRBJ1-1	CASSQISWARGRTEAFF
16	TRBV28	NA	TRBD2	TRBJ2-1	CASSLWNQRGGGEQFF
13	TRBV6-1	few	NA	TRBJ1-1	CASTGDTDRKAFF
15	TRBV10-2	few	NA	TRBJ2-4	CASSADSKAKNIQYF
15	TRBV2	NA	NA	TRBJ2-6	CASSAQSSGANVLTF
19	TRBV24-1	NA	TRBD2	TRBJ2-1	CATSARTSGSRGSYNEQFF
13	TRBV27	NA	TRBD1	TRBJ1-1	CASRPDRATEAFF
17	TRBV16	few	NA	TRBJ2-7	CASTPRGAHDNSYEQYF
14	TRBV20-1	few	TRBD2	TRBJ2-5	CSTTTVGGRETQYF
16	TRBV7-2	few	TRBD1	TRBJ1-1	CASSLNQGAQNTEAFF
12	TRBV5-1	many	NA	TRBJ2-3	CASSSDRHTQYF
15	TRBV9	few	TRBD2	TRBJ2-7	CASSAMGGSVSEQYF
16	TRBV27	few	NA	TRBJ2-2	CASSLGSGVSTGELFF